This T cell receptor beta chain was identified in a study of vaccination effects on CD4 cells after COVID-19. As for this clone: As yet, its antigen is unknown.

Using immunoSEQ multiplex PCR, the repertoire was profiled, and TCRdb retains in-frame clones only, with some absent. The table shows tens of thousands of clones, with approximately 76% occurring only once. Antigen-specific CD4+ T cells were expanded (with viral peptide pools) by the ViraFEST assay ahead of sequencing. Culturing for 10 to 11 days preceded CD4+ T cell isolation. Each person got two doses of an mRNA SARS-CoV-2 vaccine, BNT162b2 or mRNA-1273. A few million PBMC per well received approximately 9.4 IU/ml IL-2 and roughly 10 ug/ml peptides in culture. The material was CD4+ T cells from PBMCs cultured with HCoV-OC43 spike peptides, obtained after COVID-19 vaccination. This sample's subset: HCoV-OC43 spike overlapping peptide pool stimulation. The source of this sequence is a human donor who received a COVID-19 vaccine.

CDR3 loop: CASSPRTAHNEQFF. CDR3 in DNA: TGTGCCAGTAGTCCGCGAACGGCCCACAATGAGCAGTTCTTC. This chain joins TRBV19 and TRBJ2-1; D is uncertain. CDR3 length: 14 residues. Germline CDR1 reads LNHDA; CDR2 reads SQIVND (reference sequence). The ends were cut back, 5 bases at V and 5 bases at J, with 13 bases in the middle.